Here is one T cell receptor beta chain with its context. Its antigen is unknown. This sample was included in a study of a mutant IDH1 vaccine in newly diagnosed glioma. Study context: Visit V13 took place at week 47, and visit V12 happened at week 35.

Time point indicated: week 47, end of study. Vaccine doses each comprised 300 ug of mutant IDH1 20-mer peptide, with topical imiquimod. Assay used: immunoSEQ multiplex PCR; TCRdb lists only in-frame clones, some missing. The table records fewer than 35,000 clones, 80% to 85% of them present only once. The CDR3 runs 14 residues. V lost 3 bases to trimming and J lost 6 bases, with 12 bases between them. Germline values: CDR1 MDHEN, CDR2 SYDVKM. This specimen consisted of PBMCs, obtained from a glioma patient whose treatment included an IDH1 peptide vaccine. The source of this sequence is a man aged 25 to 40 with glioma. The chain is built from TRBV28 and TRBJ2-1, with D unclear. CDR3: CASSFELPSNEQFF. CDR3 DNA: TGTGCCAGCAGTTTCGAGCTACCATCCAATGAGCAGTTCTTC.